Listed below are T cell receptor beta chains from one sample, sequenced in a study of blood T cell repertoires in COVID-19. Here immunoSEQ multiplex PCR was the method, and the copy in TCRdb shows in-frame clones only, minus some. The data show about 33,000 clones, approximately 85% seen once. The sequencing sample was made of peripheral blood. Receptors were obtained from a man aged 55 to 69 with active COVID-19. CDR3s leave out the opening cysteine and the closing phenylalanine or tryptophan. Only some rows state a clone size, as once, few, many or a class for expanded clones.

TRBV11-3,TRBJ2-2,.,ASSPRGGGGAGELF
TRBV5-1,TRBJ2-2,once,ASRAWGRNTGELF
TRBV19,TRBJ1-1,.,ASRPGQGRGDTEAF
TRBV6-2/TRBV6-3,TRBJ2-1,.,ASSYGGRGRSREQF
TRBV19,TRBJ2-3,.,ASSRTGTSGILGTDTQY
TRBV25-1,TRBJ2-1,.,ASGSGSKLNEQF
TRBV18,TRBJ2-2,.,ASSQGQTTGELF
TRBV7-9,TRBJ2-3,once,ASSPRGLEDTQY
TRBV6-5,TRBJ2-1,.,ASSSQGGEAYEQF
TRBV6-5,TRBJ1-3,.,ASSRDSGNTIY
TRBV28,TRBJ2-2,.,ASSLSGRAGELF
TRBV13,TRBJ1-6,few,ASSPRGIGQTNSPLH
TRBV10-3,TRBJ2-7,.,AISKPGLPEQY
TRBV3-1/TRBV3-2,TRBJ2-5,once,ASSHAGRGVAGVSETQY
TRBV5-1,TRBJ2-1,.,ASSLVSGRARGGNEQF
TRBV12-3/TRBV12-4,TRBJ2-1,.,ATRLAGGNEQF
TRBV7-9,TRBJ1-3,.,ASSLDGTAITSGNTIY
TRBV18,TRBJ2-7,.,ASSPGTGSYEQY
TRBV19,TRBJ2-7,.,ASSIGGSGIYEQY
TRBV7-2,TRBJ2-1,.,ASSLGTSGRMGEQF
TRBV6-1,TRBJ2-3,.,ASSEARITDTQY
TRBV10-3,TRBJ2-1,.,AILSGTHNEQF
TRBV12-3/TRBV12-4,TRBJ2-1,.,ASSFAGEQF
TRBV13,TRBJ2-6,few,ASSFRGFGANVLT
TRBV14,TRBJ2-1,.,ASSLRTSGNLNEQF
TRBV15,TRBJ2-7,.,ATSRTGHLSYEQY
TRBV7-3,TRBJ2-2,.,ASSPQWNGELF
TRBV5-4,TRBJ2-5,.,ASSLNGGSGETQY
TRBV7-8,TRBJ1-3,.,ASSSRVAGNTIY
TRBV7-2,TRBJ1-5,once,ASSFSSGGNQPQH
TRBV10-2,TRBJ2-7,.,ASKSGQNYEQY
TRBV6-2/TRBV6-3,TRBJ2-1,.,ASSYSREPPSNEQF
TRBV6-5,TRBJ2-7,.,ASSLYLPSGEQY
TRBV6-5,TRBJ1-2,once,ASSYRGRGYGYT
TRBV19,TRBJ1-6,.,ASSIVTGNSPLH
TRBV10-2,TRBJ2-4,.,ASVEGRQGAAKNIQY
TRBV7-9,TRBJ1-2,.,ASSLPHGGAHGYT
TRBV9,TRBJ2-1,.,ASSVEAGGLGNEQF
TRBV6-5,TRBJ2-2,.,ASSPMAGNTGELF
TRBV28,TRBJ2-3,.,ASSFPGLAGTSTDTQY
TRBV28,TRBJ2-5,few,ASSLGEGDKETQY
TRBV10-2,TRBJ2-1,.,ASSPGGSYNEQF
TRBV5-1,TRBJ1-4,.,ASSPYTGTNEKLF